This T cell receptor (beta chain) comes out of a study of cytomegalovirus exposure and HLA in healthy donors. Background on the study: Within the Caucasian-associated ancestry cluster were 81% of the 398 genotyped donors.

Amplification used 60 Vbeta primers and 13 Jbeta primers. Measured with immunoSEQ multiplex PCR; TCRdb has only the in-frame clones, and not every one. This sample's table reports about 130,000 clones. The CDR3 spans 13 residues. Deletions cut 4 bases from V and 4 bases from J, with 8 bases between. The V gene's germline CDR1 is SGHRS and CDR2 YFSETQ. Study-wide results and caveats: A later analysis found common viral pathogens apparently linked to several of the most significant clusters.

Points on this clone: Its target is not known.

J is TRBJ1-4 and V is TRBV5-1, with a possible D match to TRBD1 (5 bases). The sequence was obtained from a man aged 18 to 35 in good health and CMV-seronegative. Material: PBMCs. As DNA, the CDR3 is TGCGCCAGCAGCACCGGGGGTAATGAAAAACTGTTTTTT. Its protein product is CASSTGGNEKLFF.